These T cell receptor beta chains were read from a single sample in a study of shared clonotypes between healthy human individuals. Some clones are missing from TCRdb's copy, which holds only in-frame ones; the method was immunoSEQ multiplex PCR. The profile covers about 490,000 clones, with over 70% appearing a single time and 12% taken by the ten largest. The specimen was PBMCs. These TCRs come from a woman between 40 and 55 years old in good health. Some clones in this sample may be carry-over from other donors' samples. Each CDR3 is given with its conserved first and last residue. A D gene is named only where the DNA matches it firmly. Not all rows give a size; the values are once, few, many and, for expanded clones, a class.

clone_size | j_call | d_call | v_call | cdr3_length | cdr3_aa | cdr3_nt
once | TRBJ1-4 | NA | TRBV15 | 14 | CATSRGGWNEKLFF | TGTGCCACCAGCAGAGGGGGGTGGAATGAAAAACTGTTTTTT
NA | TRBJ1-2 | NA | TRBV4-3 | 13 | CASSQDFEYGYTF | TGCGCCAGCAGCCAAGATTTCGAGTATGGCTACACCTTC
NA | TRBJ2-4 | NA | TRBV4-3 | 19 | CASSQVVFMRKRAKNIQYF | TGCGCCAGCAGCCAAGTTGTATTTATGCGGAAAAGGGCCAAAAACATTCAGTACTTC
once | TRBJ2-2 | NA | TRBV5-6 | 16 | CASSLRRGLVTGELFF | TGTGCCAGCAGCTTGAGGCGGGGGCTAGTCACCGGGGAGCTGTTTTTT
NA | TRBJ2-6 | NA | TRBV5-1 | 15 | CASKGGNSGANVLTF | TGCGCCAGCAAAGGGGGAAACTCTGGGGCCAACGTCCTGACTTTC
NA | TRBJ2-6 | TRBD1 | TRBV30 | 15 | CAWGTDISGANVLTF | TGTGCCTGGGGGACAGACATCTCTGGGGCCAACGTACTGACTTTC
NA | TRBJ2-7 | TRBD2 | TRBV29-1 | 13 | CSARTSGVYEQYF | TGCAGCGCTAGGACTAGCGGAGTCTACGAGCAGTACTTC
NA | TRBJ1-1 | NA | TRBV11-3 | 12 | CASSSENTEAFF | TGTGCCAGCAGCTCTGAGAACACTGAAGCTTTCTTT
NA | TRBJ2-1 | TRBD2 | TRBV7-9 | 18 | CASSLSRLASGSYNEQFF | TGTGCCAGCAGCCTTAGTCGTTTGGCTAGCGGGAGCTACAATGAGCAGTTCTTC
NA | TRBJ1-2 | NA | TRBV30 | 12 | CAWRDSNYGYTF | TGTGCCTGGAGGGACAGCAACTATGGCTACACCTTC
NA | TRBJ1-4 | NA | TRBV4-2 | 18 | CASSPSLGLGAYNEKLFF | TGTGCCAGCAGTCCTTCGCTGGGTCTCGGGGCTTATAATGAAAAACTGTTTTTT
NA | TRBJ2-2 | NA | TRBV7-9 | 13 | CASSQGFTGELFF | TGTGCCAGCAGCCAGGGTTTCACCGGGGAGCTGTTTTTT
NA | TRBJ2-7 | TRBD2 | TRBV28 | 16 | CASSLSGTSGIYEQYF | TGTGCCAGCAGTTTATCCGGGACTAGCGGGATCTACGAGCAGTACTTC
NA | TRBJ2-7 | TRBD2 | TRBV7-8 | 15 | CASSWGLAAPYEQYF | TGTGCCAGCAGCTGGGGACTAGCGGCACCCTACGAGCAGTACTTC
once | TRBJ2-1 | NA | TRBV11-2 | 15 | CASNPPRGVYNEQFF | TGTGCCAGCAACCCTCCCCGAGGGGTCTACAATGAGCAGTTCTTC
few | TRBJ2-7 | TRBD1 | TRBV7-2 | 17 | CASSLAVGQGGTYEQYF | TGTGCCAGCAGCTTAGCGGTGGGACAGGGTGGCACCTACGAGCAGTACTTC
NA | TRBJ1-4 | NA | TRBV30 | 15 | CAWSVGGGTNEKLFF | TGTGCCTGGAGTGTAGGTGGGGGGACGAATGAAAAACTGTTTTTT
few | TRBJ1-1 | NA | TRBV28 | 13 | CASSLFKPPGAFF | TGTGCCAGCAGTTTATTTAAACCCCCAGGAGCTTTCTTT
NA | TRBJ1-2 | NA | TRBV28 | 13 | CASSVTLVEGYTF | TGTGCCAGCAGTGTAACTTTGGTTGAGGGCTACACCTTC
once | TRBJ2-1 | NA | TRBV10-3 | 13 | CATRGVEYNEQFF | TGTGCCACCCGGGGAGTAGAGTACAACGAGCAGTTCTTC
NA | TRBJ2-1 | TRBD2 | TRBV5-4 | 18 | CASRTGTSGRGSINEQFF | TGTGCCAGCAGAACCGGGACTAGCGGGAGGGGTAGTATAAATGAGCAGTTCTTC
NA | TRBJ2-2 | NA | TRBV5-4 | 16 | CASSLPQGQSAGELFF | TGTGCCAGCAGCTTGCCCCAGGGACAATCGGCCGGGGAGCTGTTTTTT
NA | TRBJ2-1 | NA | TRBV5-1 | 13 | CASSPPLANEQFF | TGCGCCAGCAGCCCACCCCTAGCCAATGAGCAGTTCTTC
NA | TRBJ2-1 | TRBD2 | TRBV11-3 | 15 | CASSLEGLDYNEQFF | TGTGCCAGCAGCTTAGAGGGACTAGACTACAATGAGCAGTTCTTC
NA | TRBJ2-1 | TRBD2 | TRBV15 | 19 | CATSRVASGSIRSYNEQFF | TGTGCCACCAGCAGAGTGGCTAGCGGGAGCATCCGGTCCTACAATGAGCAGTTCTTC
NA | TRBJ2-5 | TRBD2 | TRBV28 | 15 | CASSPPRGGQETQYF | TGTGCCAGCAGCCCCCCCCGGGGGGGCCAAGAGACCCAGTACTTC
once | TRBJ2-3 | TRBD1 | TRBV7-2 | 16 | CASSLAGTGGADTQYF | TGTGCCAGCAGCTTAGCCGGGACAGGGGGCGCCGATACGCAGTATTTT
NA | TRBJ2-3 | NA | TRBV5-1 | 15 | CASSLGQISTDTQYF | TGCGCCAGCAGCTTGGGGCAGATTAGCACAGATACGCAGTATTTT
NA | TRBJ1-3 | TRBD1 | TRBV5-5 | 14 | CASIRDRGGNTIYF | TGTGCCAGCATCCGGGACAGGGGAGGAAACACCATATATTTT
few | TRBJ2-7 | TRBD1 | TRBV14 | 13 | CASSHDRGSEQYF | TGTGCCAGCAGCCACGACAGGGGGAGCGAGCAGTACTTC
NA | TRBJ2-2 | TRBD1 | TRBV14 | 16 | CASSLRRDRGRGELFF | TGTGCCAGCAGCCTCCGCCGGGACAGGGGGCGCGGGGAGCTGTTTTTT
NA | TRBJ1-2 | NA | TRBV19 | 15 | CASSIGAGRALGYTF | TGTGCCAGTAGTATTGGTGCAGGGCGCGCTTTGGGCTACACCTTC
NA | TRBJ2-5 | NA | TRBV10-2 | 11 | CASSILETQYF | TGCGCCAGCAGCATTCTGGAGACCCAGTACTTC
NA | TRBJ1-4 | NA | TRBV28 | 19 | CASSFLGLTDSPDNEKLFF | TGTGCCAGCAGTTTCCTTGGACTGACAGATTCCCCAGATAATGAAAAACTGTTTTTT
NA | TRBJ2-7 | NA | TRBV4-1 | 18 | CASSQDPQGTHRSYEQYF | TGCGCCAGCAGCCAAGACCCTCAAGGGACACACCGATCCTACGAGCAGTACTTC
NA | TRBJ1-5 | NA | TRBV7-8 | 13 | CASSADSHQPQHF | TGTGCCAGCAGCGCAGACAGTCATCAGCCCCAGCATTTT
NA | TRBJ2-2 | NA | TRBV21-1 | 14 | CASSKTGDTGELFF | TGTGCCAGCAGCAAAACAGGGGACACCGGGGAGCTGTTTTTT
many | TRBJ2-4 | TRBD2 | TRBV28 | 15 | CASSSPLAVKNIQYF | TGTGCCAGCAGTTCACCTCTAGCGGTCAAAAACATTCAGTACTTC
NA | TRBJ2-5 | NA | TRBV7-2 | 13 | CASSLGIQETQYF | TGTGCCAGCAGCTTAGGCATTCAAGAGACCCAGTACTTC
NA | TRBJ1-1 | NA | TRBV6-1 | 16 | CASSEAGGRGYTEAFF | TGTGCCAGCAGTGAAGCGGGGGGCAGGGGCTACACTGAAGCTTTCTTT
NA | TRBJ1-5 | NA | TRBV6-6 | 13 | CASSYTGFQPQHF | TGTGCCAGCAGTTACACGGGATTTCAGCCCCAGCATTTT
NA | TRBJ1-2 | NA | TRBV15 | 13 | CATSRVEGYGYTF | TGTGCCACCAGCAGAGTGGAAGGCTATGGCTACACCTTC
NA | TRBJ2-3 | TRBD2 | TRBV28 | 15 | CASSFGGVATDTQYF | TGTGCCAGCAGTTTTGGGGGGGTCGCCACAGATACGCAGTATTTT
NA | TRBJ2-7 | TRBD2 | TRBV4-1 | 19 | CASSQDTPRGSGDLYEQYF | TGCGCCAGCAGCCAAGATACACCCCGTGGGAGCGGGGACCTCTACGAGCAGTACTTC
few | TRBJ2-7 | TRBD1 | TRBV4-1 | 15 | CASRPGQGRTYEQYF | TGCGCCAGCAGACCCGGACAGGGTCGTACCTACGAGCAGTACTTC
many | TRBJ2-6 | NA | TRBV5-6 | 15 | CASSLGVSGANVLTF | TGTGCCAGCAGCTTGGGGGTATCCGGGGCCAACGTCCTGACTTTC
once | TRBJ2-7 | NA | TRBV5-1 | 15 | CASSPTGTQTYEQYF | TGCGCCAGCAGCCCAACCGGGACTCAGACCTACGAGCAGTACTTC
once | TRBJ2-7 | NA | TRBV7-2 | 16 | CASSLTRDSFSYEQYF | TGTGCCAGCAGCTTAACGCGGGACAGTTTCTCCTACGAGCAGTACTTC
NA | TRBJ2-1 | NA | TRBV11-2 | 13 | CASSLGRGNEQFF | TGTGCCAGCAGCTTAGGGAGGGGGAATGAGCAGTTCTTC
NA | TRBJ2-3 | TRBD2 | TRBV27 | 16 | CASSSHSGRSADTQYF | TGTGCCAGCAGTTCCCATAGCGGGAGATCCGCAGATACGCAGTATTTT
NA | TRBJ2-1 | TRBD2 | TRBV7-2 | 14 | CASSWTSGVHEQFF | TGTGCCAGCAGCTGGACTAGCGGGGTCCATGAGCAGTTCTTC
NA | TRBJ1-5 | NA | TRBV29-1 | 15 | CSVAEGINSNQPQHF | TGCAGCGTTGCAGAGGGGATTAATAGCAATCAGCCCCAGCATTTT
NA | TRBJ1-1 | NA | TRBV28 | 13 | CASSLWANTEAFF | TGTGCCAGCAGTTTGTGGGCTAACACTGAAGCTTTCTTT